Sequencing of this T cell receptor (beta chain) was carried out in a study of cytomegalovirus exposure and HLA in healthy donors. For this clone: Its antigen is as yet unknown.

Study-level findings and limits: Sequencing depth roughly uniform across donors was assumed in presence/absence analyses.

Amplification used 60 Vbeta primers and 13 Jbeta primers. Only in-frame clones appear in the TCRdb table, and some are missing; sequencing was by immunoSEQ multiplex PCR. Found here are approximately 170,000 clones, 60% to 80% of them singletons; the top ten hold around 4.6%. Germline V gene lookup returns CDR1 SGHTA and CDR2 FQGNSA. This CDR3 contains 15 residues. V gave up 5 bases and J gave up 2 bases; unmatched junction bases: 4. V usage is TRBV7-2 and J usage is TRBJ2-5, with 11 bases identical to TRBD2. The receptor was derived from a man younger than 30 in good health and CMV-seropositive. The sequenced sample consisted of PBMCs. The CDR3 sequence is CASSLTSGGQETQYF. As DNA, the CDR3 is TGTGCCAGCAGCCTAACTAGCGGGGGACAAGAGACCCAGTACTTC.